Shown below are 2 T cell receptor beta chains from a single sample sequenced in a study of cytomegalovirus exposure and HLA in healthy donors (dated by TCRdb to 2017 to 2019). The library was produced with the immunoSEQ multiplex PCR assay. Not all clones reach the TCRdb copy of this immuneACCESS table, which keeps in-frame sequences only. Checked studies attribute under half of the gap to unresolved V genes and leave the rest unexplained. This sample comprises approximately 65,000 clones, under 96% of them detected only once. The top ten hold over 3.5% of the sample. The sequenced material came from PBMCs. These TCRs come from a woman under 30 in good health and CMV-seropositive.

This chain links TRBV21-1 with TRBJ2-3; the table gives TRBD1 as D, unverified against the DNA. TRBV21-1 is labeled a pseudogene. This CDR3 is built from 15 residues. The CDR3 reads CASSKEGHQTDTQYF. The CDR3 DNA reads TGTGCCAGCAGCAAAGAGGGGCACCAGACAGATACGCAGTATTTT.

The chain employs TRBV7-3 and TRBJ2-1; 7 bases agree with TRBD1. The V gene end was trimmed by 5 bases and the J gene end by 7 bases; junction bases not matched to a gene: 17. The CDR3 length is 17 residues. The germline CDR1 and CDR2 sequences are SGHTA and FQGTGA. The CDR3 coding sequence is TGTGCCAGCAGCCCTCGGAGCCAGGGGGTCTTCAGGAATGAGCAGTTCTTC. It is translated as CASSPRSQGVFRNEQFF.